The 30 T cell receptor beta chains reported below all come from one sample, sequenced in a study of T cells after posttransplantation cyclophosphamide. Clones were read by immunoSEQ multiplex PCR, and TCRdb kept only the in-frame ones, dropping some. In total the sample includes about 14,000 clones, none of them seen once. A marrow graft followed busulfan-fludarabine conditioning, with cyclophosphamide on days +3 and +4. Sequencing used PBMCs, obtained around 1,200 days after allogeneic stem cell transplant with posttransplant cyclophosphamide. These receptors were taken from a female patient aged 35 to 55 who received an allogeneic stem cell transplant from a related donor, was CMV-positive, and had no GVHD. Part of the T cells may come from the graft donor.

This clone has more than one count but fewer than ten. The chain links TRBV4-1 to TRBJ2-7; 12 bases agree with TRBD1. Germline V gene lookup returns CDR1 MGHRA and CDR2 YSYEKL. V shed 5 bases, J shed 5 bases, and the junction held 4 bases outside the gene matches. The CDR3 covers 14 residues. DNA for the CDR3: TGCGCCAGCAGCTCCGGGACAGGGGGCGACGAGCAGTACTTC. This translates into CASSSGTGGDEQYF.

This clone was recorded many times. The junction differs from germline at one of its ends, possibly a read error. The rearrangement uses TRBV7-7 and TRBJ2-3; a weak D match, TRBD2 (5 bases). Looked up from germline, CDR1 is SSHAT and CDR2 is FNYEAQ (reference sequence). This CDR3 has 16 residues. CDR3 protein: CASSLSLAKSTDTQYF. The CDR3 DNA sequence: TGTGCTAGCAGCTTATCGCTAGCTAAATCCACAGATACGCAGTATTTT.

This clone was picked up many times. The rearrangement joins TRBV7-2 to TRBJ1-2; D is unclear. CDR3 length: 15 amino acids. Germline lookup yields CDR1 SGHTA and CDR2 FQGNSA. Trimming pared 2 bases from V and 0 bases from J, leaving 10 bases between. CDR3 sequence: CASSLFGVPNYGYTF. As DNA, the CDR3 is TGTGCCAGCAGCTTATTCGGGGTCCCTAACTATGGCTACACCTTC.

The CDR3 region is CASSGGTAVGYGYTF. The CDR3 DNA sequence: TGTGCCAGCAGCGGAGGGACAGCGGTTGGCTATGGCTACACCTTC. This rearrangement joins TRBV5-6 to TRBJ1-2; the match to TRBD1 covers 7 bases. Germline values: CDR1 SGHDT, CDR2 YYEEEE. V lost 4 bases and J lost 4; bases outside the gene matches: 10. This CDR3 region has 15 residues.

The sample holds many counts of this clone. V is TRBV4-1 and J is TRBJ1-5; 7 nucleotides line up with TRBD1. The length of the CDR3 is 17 residues. Per germline, CDR1 MGHRA and CDR2 YSYEKL. V dropped 1 base and J dropped 1; count of bases not matched to a gene: 7. The CDR3, as DNA: TGCGCCAGCAGCCAAGTAGGGGACAGACTAAGCAATCAGCCCCAGCATTTT. Translation: CASSQVGDRLSNQPQHF.

This clone was observed many times. This chain uses TRBV7-3 with TRBJ2-2; 9 bases map to TRBD1. Germline-derived CDR1 and CDR2 are SGHTA and FQGTGA. V lost 4 bases to trimming and J lost 7 bases; unmatched junction nucleotides: 4. The CDR3 consists of 14 residues. CDR3 nucleotide sequence: TGTGCCAGCAGCTCGACAGGGGGGAACGGGGAGCTGTTTTTT. Translation: CASSSTGGNGELFF. The full variable domain, its missing parts supplied by reference TRBV7-3 and TRBJ2-2, is GAGVSQTPSNKVTEKGKYVELRCDPISGHTALYWYRQSLGQGPEFLIYFQGTGAADDSGLPNDRFFAVRPEGSVSTLKIQRTERGDSAVYLCASSSTGGNGELFFGEGSRLTVL.

The sample holds many counts of this clone. The chain recombines TRBV7-9 with TRBJ1-2; 7 bases match TRBD1. V lost 3 bases and J lost 6; bases outside the gene matches: 4. The CDR3 extends over 13 amino acids. The germline V gene encodes CDR1 SEHNR and CDR2 FQNEAQ (reference sequence). The CDR3 DNA reads TGTGCCAGCAGCTTCCGGGACAGCCATGGCTACACCTTC. It yields the protein CASSFRDSHGYTF.

The chain is built from TRBV9 and TRBJ2-5; TRBD2 agrees at 9 bases. The V and J ends lost 2 bases and 4 bases, in that order; junction bases with no gene match: 6. In germline, CDR1 is SGDLS, CDR2 YYNGEE. The CDR3 consists of 15 residues. Written as DNA, the CDR3 is TGTGCCAGCAGCGTGGGACTAGCTGGGAGAGAGACCCAGTACTTC. Protein sequence: CASSVGLAGRETQYF.

The table lists this clone with many counts. The chain recombines TRBV4-2 with TRBJ2-3, with 9 nucleotides matching TRBD2. Trimming at V came to 4 bases and at J to 2 bases, leaving 10 bases not matched to a gene. Germline V CDR1 and CDR2: LGHNA, YNFKEQ. The CDR3 length is 17 residues. Here the CDR3 DNA reads TGTGCCAGCAGCCCCGGAGCCAGCGGGGGGCCCACAGATACGCAGTATTTT. Translating it yields CASSPGASGGPTDTQYF.

At least ten counts were recorded for this clone. The CDR3 nucleotides are TGTGCCAGCAGTCATCTCCGCGGGTCTCCTTCCTACGAGCAGTACTTC. The encoded protein is CASSHLRGSPSYEQYF. V is TRBV28 and J is TRBJ2-7; a possible D gene is TRBD2 (5 bases). Germline lookup yields CDR1 MDHEN and CDR2 SYDVKM. This CDR3 is built from 16 residues. Trimming removed 5 bases at V and 1 base at J, with 18 bases between.

This clone was seen repeatedly, ten times or more. This sequence joins TRBV11-2 and TRBJ2-7; 7 positions agree with TRBD1. V dropped 7 bases and J dropped 3; count of bases not matched to a gene: 9. The germline V gene encodes CDR1 SGHAT and CDR2 FQNNGV. The CDR3 length is 14 residues. The CDR3 nucleotides read TGTGCCAGCACCCGGACAGGCGCGTTCTACGAGCAGTACTTC. Its protein is CASTRTGAFYEQYF.

Ten or more counts support this clone. J is TRBJ1-2 and V is TRBV5-4; no clear D. Trimming took 4 bases from V and 8 from J, leaving 15 bases between them. Germline V gene sequence: CDR1 SGHNT, CDR2 YYREEE (reference sequence). CDR3 length: 13 amino acids. The CDR3 spells CASSLPRLRGYTF. Here the CDR3 DNA reads TGTGCCAGCAGCCTCCCACGGCTGCGGGGCTACACCTTC.

Comment on this clone: The junction departs from germline at one end; a sequencing error may be responsible. Other DNA sequences in this specimen translate into the identical CDR3. This sequence joins TRBV9 and TRBJ2-7; TRBD1 aligns across 9 bases. The length of the CDR3 is 15 residues. The V gene's germline CDR1 is SGDLS and CDR2 YYNGEE. The CDR3 nucleotides are TGTGCTAGCATCATCGGACAGGGGACGGCATACGAGCAGTACTTC. Its protein product is CASIIGQGTAYEQYF.

The chain carries TRBV4-1 and TRBJ1-1; tentatively, D is TRBD1 (5 bases). CDR3 length equals 15 residues. The V and J ends lost 1 base and 5 bases respectively, with 14 bases between them. Germline CDR1 reads MGHRA; CDR2 reads YSYEKL. In DNA form, the CDR3 reads TGCGCCAGCAGCCAAGGCGGAGGGGTTGGGACTGAAGCTTTCTTT. Translated, it gives CASSQGGGVGTEAFF.

At least ten counts were recorded for this clone. The rearrangement joins TRBV7-8 to TRBJ1-4; 7 nucleotides match TRBD1. V gave up 7 bases and J gave up 1 base; unmatched junction bases: 3. CDR3 length equals 14 residues. Germline V lookup: CDR1 SGHVS, CDR2 FQNEAQ. Here the CDR3 reads CASTHRGTNEKLFF. CDR3 nucleotides: TGTGCCAGCACTCACAGGGGAACTAATGAAAAACTGTTTTTT.

This clone was picked up many times. The genes are TRBV6-4 and TRBJ2-3; TRBD2 aligns across 12 bases. The CDR3 sequence is 16 residues long. Looked up from germline, CDR1 is MRHNA and CDR2 is SNTAGT. V trimming: 5 bases; J trimming: 3 bases; junction bases outside the gene matches: 6. CDR3 region: CASSPLAGGLTDTQYF. The CDR3 DNA follows: TGTGCCAGCAGTCCTCTAGCGGGGGGGCTAACAGATACGCAGTATTTT.

This clone was counted a few times. The chain is built from TRBV27 and TRBJ2-5, with TRBD1 matching over 8 bases. The end of the DNA fits TRBJ2-7 better, so the J call may be wrong. The CDR3 runs 16 residues. Germline CDR1 MNHEY, CDR2 SMNVEV (reference sequence). This chain's CDR3 is CASLHYLGTGGYEQYF. The CDR3, as DNA: TGTGCCAGTCTACATTATCTAGGGACAGGCGGCTACGAGCAGTACTTC.

This clone appeared a few times. V and J are TRBV4-1 and TRBJ1-2; TRBD1 aligns across 12 bases. V lost 5 bases, J lost 8 bases, and 12 bases stayed unmatched. The CDR3 sequence is 16 residues long. The germline V gene encodes CDR1 MGHRA and CDR2 YSYEKL. The CDR3 protein is CASSSFEGQGAPGYTF. DNA for the CDR3: TGCGCCAGCAGCTCCTTTGAGGGACAGGGGGCGCCCGGCTACACCTTC.

This rearrangement joins TRBV7-9 to TRBJ1-4; no firm D call. CDR3 length equals 15 residues. Trimming took 1 base from V and 6 from J, leaving 12 bases between them. Germline assignment: CDR1 SEHNR and CDR2 FQNEAQ (reference sequence). The CDR3 is CASSLGVPPHEKLFF. The CDR3 DNA reads TGTGCCAGCAGCTTAGGCGTCCCCCCCCATGAAAAACTGTTTTTT.

Ten or more counts support this clone. The rearrangement links TRBV2 to TRBJ2-5; tentatively, D is TRBD1 (5 bases). The germline CDR1 and CDR2 sequences are SNHLY and FYNNEI. The CDR3 length is 16 residues. V lost 1 base and J lost 4, with 16 bases in between. CDR3 in amino acids: CASSEGGGFRGETQYF. The CDR3 DNA follows: TGTGCCAGCAGTGAAGGGGGCGGTTTTAGAGGAGAGACCCAGTACTTC. Full variable domain (missing parts from reference TRBV2 and TRBJ2-5): EPEVTQTPSHQVTQMGQEVILRCVPISNHLYFYWYRQILGQKVEFLVSFYNNEISEKSEIFDDQFSVERPDGSNFTLKIRSTKLEDSAMYFCASSEGGGFRGETQYFGPGTRLLVL.

The chain carries TRBV2 and TRBJ1-4; TRBD1 agrees at 10 bases. The CDR3 covers 15 residues. Germline CDR1 reads SNHLY; CDR2 reads FYNNEI. V shed 2 bases and J 11 bases; nucleotides not matched to a gene: 8. Here the CDR3 DNA reads TGTGCCAGCAGTGAAAAGACAGGGGGCGGTGGGAAACTGTTTTTT. This encodes CASSEKTGGGGKLFF.

The sample holds many counts of this clone. The chain couples TRBV10-3 to TRBJ2-2; 10 nucleotides line up with TRBD1. The V segment lost 7 bases and the J segment 1 base; nucleotides outside the gene matches: 6. CDR1 is ENHRY, CDR2 SYGVKD, per germline. The CDR3 length is 16 residues. CDR3 coding DNA: TGTGCCATCACCTCCCGGGACAGGGGGAACACCGGGGAGCTGTTTTTT. Encoded protein: CAITSRDRGNTGELFF.

In this sample, this clone turned up many times. The rearrangement joins TRBV7-2 to TRBJ2-1; a weak D match, TRBD2 (6 bases). The CDR3 contains 16 residues. The ends were cut back, 1 base at V and 2 bases at J, with 12 bases in the middle. CDR1 and CDR2 from the germline V gene are SGHTA and FQGNSA. This CDR3 reads CASSLVGGRTYNEQFF. The CDR3 DNA reads as TGTGCCAGCAGCTTAGTGGGGGGACGAACCTACAATGAGCAGTTCTTC.

This clone was seen many times. This chain joins TRBV4-3 and TRBJ2-7, with 10 bases lining up with TRBD1. The CDR3 loop spans 15 amino acids. V shed 3 bases and J 2 bases; nucleotides not matched to a gene: 4. CDR1 and CDR2 (germline): LGHNA, YSLEER. The CDR3 region is CASSQYGTGAYEQYF. In DNA, the CDR3 is TGCGCCAGCAGCCAGTACGGGACAGGGGCCTACGAGCAGTACTTC.

This clone has at least ten counts. V is TRBV7-3 and J is TRBJ2-2; D perhaps matches TRBD2 (6 bases). Germline assignment: CDR1 SGHTA and CDR2 FQGTGA. The V end was cut by 5 bases, the J end by 12 bases, with 13 bases between. The CDR3 is 12 amino acids. CDR3 nucleotide sequence: TGTGCCAGCAGCCCCGGGGGTACGCAGCTGTTTTTT. It specifies CASSPGGTQLFF.

There are many counts of this clone. J is TRBJ1-2 and V is TRBV7-9, with 10 bases matching TRBD1. The V and J ends lost 5 bases and 7 bases, in that order; junction bases with no gene match: 4. Per the germline V gene, CDR1 is SEHNR and CDR2 is FQNEAQ (reference sequence). The CDR3 consists of 13 residues. CDR3 nucleotide sequence: TGTGCCAGCAGCCGGGACAGGGGTTCTGGCTACACCTTC. This translates into CASSRDRGSGYTF.

This clone appeared many times. The chain employs TRBV5-5 and TRBJ2-1; 10 nucleotides align to TRBD2. Unmatched junction bases numbered 3, after V lost 0 bases and J lost 9 bases. Germline V gene sequence: CDR1 SGHKS, CDR2 YYEKEE (reference sequence). The CDR3 sequence is 14 residues long. The CDR3 coding sequence is TGTGCCAGCAGCTTGGTGGGACTAGCGACTGAGCAGTTCTTC. This encodes CASSLVGLATEQFF. The full variable domain, its missing parts supplied by reference TRBV5-5 and TRBJ2-1, is DAGVTQSPTHLIKTRGQQVTLRCSPISGHKSVSWYQQVLGQGPQFIFQYYEKEERGRGNFPDRFSARQFPNYSSELNVNALLLGDSALYLCASSLVGLATEQFFGPGTRLTVL.

This clone was recorded at least ten times. The chain joins TRBV7-4 to TRBJ2-7; D not resolved. V shed 3 bases and J shed 6 bases, with 15 bases lying between them. Germline CDR1 SGHVT, CDR2 SQSDAQ. The CDR3 runs 14 residues. The CDR3 region has the DNA TGTGCCAGCAGCTTTGTCCCTTGCCGTAGCGAGCAGTACTTC. Its protein product is CASSFVPCRSEQYF. Full variable domain (outside the CDR3, taken from reference TRBV7-4 and TRBJ2-7): GAGVSQSPRYKVAKRGRDVALRCDSISGHVTLYWYRQTLGQGSEVLTYSQSDAQRDKSGRPSGRFSAERPERSVSTLKIQRTEQGDSAVYLCASSFVPCRSEQYFGPGTRLTVT.

The V call is TRBV6-1, the J call TRBJ1-6; D is perhaps TRBD1 (6 bases). Germline values: CDR1 MNHNS, CDR2 SASEGT. The CDR3 runs 15 residues. V was shortened by 6 bases and J by 6 bases, with 15 bases between the two germline ends. In DNA, the CDR3 is TGTGCCAGCAGGACCCTACAGGGTAGTAATTCACCCCTCCACTTT. Its translation is CASRTLQGSNSPLHF.

This clone was detected many times. The DNA for the CDR3 is TGTGCCAGCAGCTTGGGGACAGGGGGAAAGACAGATACGCAGTATTTT. It encodes CASSLGTGGKTDTQYF. V and J are TRBV5-6 and TRBJ2-3; TRBD1 matches 10 bases. V lost 0 bases to trimming and J lost 3 bases; unmatched junction nucleotides: 4. The germline CDR1 and CDR2 sequences are SGHDT and YYEEEE. The CDR3 extends over 16 amino acids.